The present T cell receptor beta chain was sequenced within a study of T cells in narcolepsy. Findings of the study overall: Reportedly, autoreactive clonotypes were serially detected in patients' blood but not controls'. HCRT-specific and TRIB2-specific autoreactive clonotypes appeared among same-patient CSF and blood CD4+ clonotypes.

This table comes from immunoSEQ multiplex PCR, and its TCRdb copy is limited to in-frame clones, with some not included. The sample lists tens of thousands of clones, 75% to 85% seen once, with over 0.95% in the top ten. Details on this clone: Its target is not known.

The V segment lost 2 bases and the J segment 4 bases; nucleotides outside the gene matches: 10. Germline-derived CDR1 and CDR2 are GTSNPN and SVGIG (reference sequence). The CDR3 has 18 residues. This chain joins TRBV30 and TRBJ1-6; 11 nucleotides align to TRBD1. What was sequenced was CD45RA- memory CD4+ T cells from PBMCs. This sequence was found in a human donor with narcolepsy. CDR3 region: CAWSPIRDRGYYNSPLHF. CDR3 sequence (DNA): TGTGCCTGGAGTCCAATCAGGGACAGGGGGTATTATAATTCACCCCTCCACTTT.